This T cell receptor beta chain was recorded in a study of long-term antiretroviral therapy in people with HIV. Study details: Specimens dating back about a decade before the 2015 immediate-ART recommendation are the oldest included.

Trimming left V 1 base short and J 2 bases short, with 13 bases between. Germline CDR1 is MGHRA and CDR2 is YSYEKL. CDR3 length: 16 residues. They ran version v3.0 of the immunoSEQ assay at survey level. This table comes from immunoSEQ multiplex PCR, and its TCRdb copy is limited to in-frame clones, with some not included. In the table there are about 20,000 clones, 90% to 95% of which are singletons. The rearrangement uses TRBV4-1 and TRBJ2-3, with unresolved D. The receptor comes from a woman aged 45-65 years with HIV. Material: unsorted PBMCs, obtained 4.4 years after starting antiretroviral therapy. The CDR3 region has the DNA TGCGCCAGCAGCCAAGGTGCCAGCCGAAACACAGATACGCAGTATTTT. Its protein product is CASSQGASRNTDTQYF.